This entry describes one TCR beta chain. The antigen this receptor binds is unknown. Per-base quality was not reported, and no clone a single base away is much larger than it. This sample stems from a study of tumor-infiltrating lymphocytes in localized non-small cell lung cancer (dated by TCRdb to the early 2020s). For the study in its entirety: The cohort included patients whose samples were collected after neoadjuvant chemotherapy, as well as both smokers and never-smokers and several histologies. The overall ICON cohort comprised approximately 150 surgical patients with localized non-small cell lung cancer whose tumors were resected. TCR sequencing was one of several integrated assays, alongside flow cytometry, multiplex immunofluorescence, RNA-seq, exome sequencing and proteomics, applied to the same patients. Resected tumor tissue and uninvolved lung tissue described as non-adjacent to the tumor were contributed by each patient, with both tissues obtained from the same patient. The paired tumor versus uninvolved lung comparison of immunoSEQ T-cell fraction included under 60 patients. What the study reported, not specific to this receptor: In line with immunofluorescence CD3 counts, TCRbeta sequencing supported higher T cell infiltration in tumors compared with uninvolved lung tissue. No association of tumor T-cell fraction from TCR sequencing with recurrence-free survival was found (p = 0.61). The TCR-derived T-cell fraction showed no difference between the flow cytometry-defined immunotypes IM1 (good prognosis) and IM2 (poor prognosis). Because different assays used different pieces of the same tissue, intratumor heterogeneity could not be separated from technical variation. Assay coverage varied across patients depending on available tissue quantity, so only a subset of the cohort had TCR sequencing.

The T-cell fraction in tumor and uninvolved lung tissue was obtained from TCR sequencing using the immunoSEQ assay. On the authors' methods: To analyze survival, patients were divided into a high T-cell fraction group (upper tertile) and a low T-cell fraction group (lower two tertiles), and the two groups were compared using a log-rank test. A signed-rank test was used to test differences in T-cell fraction between paired tumor and uninvolved lung samples. Held by TCRdb, this immuneACCESS table contains in-frame sequences only and omits some clones. Under half of the omission traces to an unresolved V gene where checked; the cause of the rest is unknown. D and trimming were read from the DNA, whereas the V and J calls and clone size are those reported in that table. This sample holds approximately 15,000 clones; about 70% were observed only once. The top ten clonotypes cover roughly 4.5% of the sample.

Sequences SGHAT (CDR1) and FQNNGV (CDR2) are obtained from the germline V gene. From cysteine to phenylalanine, the CDR3 is 15 amino acids long. This entry keeps only the CDR3 DNA: 45 bases, framed from base 1. Deletion took 1 base off V and 3 bases off J, with a span of 12 bases between the germline ends. The first patient joined ICON in the first half of 2016, and enrollment wrapped up when the last patient was enrolled in late 2018. Fresh tumor and matched uninvolved tissue for in-depth immune analyses, including TCR sequencing, were collected from a subcohort of around 80 patients. DNA isolated from bulk tissue, without cell sorting, was used for TCR sequencing.

This TCR was sampled from a human donor with non-small cell lung cancer. Specimen: lung tumor tissue. The rearranged chain carries TRBV11-2 and TRBJ2-5, with an unclear D gene assignment. The DNA reads as follows: TGTGCCAGCAGCTTAGGGGTGATACCCGAAGAGACCCAGTACTTC. It translates as CASSLGVIPEETQYF.